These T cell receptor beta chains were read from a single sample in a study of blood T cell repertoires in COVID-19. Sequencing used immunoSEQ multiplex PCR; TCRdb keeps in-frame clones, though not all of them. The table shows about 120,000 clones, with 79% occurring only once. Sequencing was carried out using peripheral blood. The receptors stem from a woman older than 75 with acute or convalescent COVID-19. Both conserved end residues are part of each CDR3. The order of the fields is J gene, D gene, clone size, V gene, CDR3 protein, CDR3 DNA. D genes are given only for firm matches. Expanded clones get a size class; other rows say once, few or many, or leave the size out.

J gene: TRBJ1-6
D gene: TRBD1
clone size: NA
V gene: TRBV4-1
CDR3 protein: CASSQTGAEDSPLHF
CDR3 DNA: TGCGCCAGCAGCCAGACAGGGGCAGAGGATTCACCCCTCCACTTT

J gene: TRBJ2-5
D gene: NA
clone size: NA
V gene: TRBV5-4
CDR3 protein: CASSLMGGRETQYF
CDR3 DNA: TGTGCCAGCAGCTTGATGGGCGGGCGGGAGACCCAGTACTTC

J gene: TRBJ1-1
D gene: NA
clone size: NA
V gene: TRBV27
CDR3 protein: CASSDGRGNTEAFF
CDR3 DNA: TGTGCCAGCAGTGACGGACGGGGGAACACTGAAGCTTTCTTT

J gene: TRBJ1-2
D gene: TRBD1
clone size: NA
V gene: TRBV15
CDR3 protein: CATSSITDRGIRGYGYTF
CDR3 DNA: TGTGCCACCAGCAGTATAACGGACAGGGGGATTAGGGGCTATGGCTACACCTTC

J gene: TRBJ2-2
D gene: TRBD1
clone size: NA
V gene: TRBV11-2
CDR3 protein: CASSLTGGLNTGELFF
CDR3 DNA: TGTGCCAGCAGCTTAACAGGGGGCTTGAACACCGGGGAGCTGTTTTTT

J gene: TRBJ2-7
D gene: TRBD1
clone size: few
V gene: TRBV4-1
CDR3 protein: CASSLRTGSSYEQYF
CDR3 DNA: TGCGCCAGCAGCCTCCGGACAGGGTCCTCCTACGAGCAGTACTTC

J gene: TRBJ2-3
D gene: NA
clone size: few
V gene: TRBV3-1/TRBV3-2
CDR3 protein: CASSQVGYTQYF
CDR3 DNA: TGTGCCAGCAGCCAAGTCGGTTATACGCAGTATTTT

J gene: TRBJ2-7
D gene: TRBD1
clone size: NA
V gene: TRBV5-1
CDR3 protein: CASSLEGQGSEQYF
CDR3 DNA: TGCGCCAGCAGCTTGGAGGGACAGGGGAGCGAGCAGTACTTC

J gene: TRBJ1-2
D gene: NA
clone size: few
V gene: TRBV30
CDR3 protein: CAWRKDSYGYTF
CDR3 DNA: TGTGCCTGGAGGAAAGACAGCTATGGCTACACCTTC

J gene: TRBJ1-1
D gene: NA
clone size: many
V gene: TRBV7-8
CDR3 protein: CASSLYFLTANTEAFF
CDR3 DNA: TGTGCCAGCAGCTTATATTTCCTGACAGCGAACACTGAAGCTTTCTTT

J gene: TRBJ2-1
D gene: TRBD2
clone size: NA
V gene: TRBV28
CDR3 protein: CASTLSTGTRTNEQFF
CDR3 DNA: TGTGCCAGCACTTTATCAACGGGGACTAGGACCAATGAGCAGTTCTTC

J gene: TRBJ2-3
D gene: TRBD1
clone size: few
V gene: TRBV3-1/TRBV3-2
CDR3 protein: CASSQEDRGPPTDTQYF
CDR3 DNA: TGTGCCAGCAGCCAAGAGGACAGGGGGCCTCCCACAGATACGCAGTATTTT

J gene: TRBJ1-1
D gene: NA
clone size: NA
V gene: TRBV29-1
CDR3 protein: CSGGGRDGTEAFF
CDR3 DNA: TGCAGCGGGGGGGGCAGGGATGGCACTGAAGCTTTCTTT

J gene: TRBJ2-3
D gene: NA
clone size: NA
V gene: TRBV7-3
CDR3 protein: CASSFGGTDTQYF
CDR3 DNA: TGTGCCAGCAGCTTTGGGGGGACAGATACGCAGTATTTT

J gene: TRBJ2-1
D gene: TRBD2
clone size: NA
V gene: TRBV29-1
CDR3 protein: CSVGPLAGLGNEQFF
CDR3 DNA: TGCAGCGTGGGCCCCCTAGCGGGATTGGGCAATGAGCAGTTCTTC

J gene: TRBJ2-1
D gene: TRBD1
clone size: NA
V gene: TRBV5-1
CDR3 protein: CASSIEGQGRHEQFF
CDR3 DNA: TGCGCCAGCAGTATCGAGGGACAGGGTCGACATGAGCAGTTCTTC

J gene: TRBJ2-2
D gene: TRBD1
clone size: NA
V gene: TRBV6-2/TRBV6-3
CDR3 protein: CASRPGQGNTGELFF
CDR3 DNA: TGTGCCAGCAGACCTGGACAGGGAAACACCGGGGAGCTGTTTTTT

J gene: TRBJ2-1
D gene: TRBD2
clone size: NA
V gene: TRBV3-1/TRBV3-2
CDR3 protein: CASSQDPFYVASGKEWNEQFF
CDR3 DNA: TGTGCCAGCAGCCAAGATCCCTTTTATGTAGCTAGCGGGAAAGAATGGAATGAGCAGTTCTTC

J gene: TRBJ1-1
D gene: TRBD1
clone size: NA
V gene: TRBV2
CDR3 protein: CASTSQGFAAEAFF
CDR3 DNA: TGTGCCAGCACTTCACAGGGGTTTGCCGCTGAAGCTTTCTTT

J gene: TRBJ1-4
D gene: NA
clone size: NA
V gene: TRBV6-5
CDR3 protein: CASSRSLNEKLFF
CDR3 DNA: TGTGCCAGCAGCCGTTCACTTAATGAAAAACTGTTTTTT

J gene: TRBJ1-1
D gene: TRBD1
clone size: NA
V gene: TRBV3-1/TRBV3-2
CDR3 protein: CASSPRRTGGTEAFF
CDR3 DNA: TGTGCCAGCAGCCCACGAAGGACAGGGGGAACTGAAGCTTTCTTT

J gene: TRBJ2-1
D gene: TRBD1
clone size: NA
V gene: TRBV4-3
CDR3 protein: CASSRLGTGARNEQFF
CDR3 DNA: TGCGCCAGCAGCCGCCTAGGGACAGGGGCGCGGAATGAGCAGTTCTTC

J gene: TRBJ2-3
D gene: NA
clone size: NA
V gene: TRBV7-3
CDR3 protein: CASSLGGTGVNTQYF
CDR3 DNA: TGTGCCAGCAGCTTAGGCGGGACTGGCGTTAATACGCAGTATTTT

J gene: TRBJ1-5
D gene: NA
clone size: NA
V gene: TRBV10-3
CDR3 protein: CAISESRGRSSNQPQHF
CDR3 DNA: TGTGCCATCAGTGAGTCGCGAGGGCGGAGCAGTAATCAGCCCCAGCATTTT

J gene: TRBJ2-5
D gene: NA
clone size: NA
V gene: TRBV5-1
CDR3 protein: CASSPAVEETQYF
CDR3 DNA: TGCGCCAGCAGCCCGGCGGTGGAGGAGACCCAGTACTTC

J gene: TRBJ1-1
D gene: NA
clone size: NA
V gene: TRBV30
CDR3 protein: CAWSVTLKNTEAFF
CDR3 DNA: TGTGCCTGGAGTGTAACTTTGAAGAACACTGAAGCTTTCTTT

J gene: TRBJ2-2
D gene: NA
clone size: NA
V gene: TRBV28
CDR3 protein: CASMTGQNTGELFF
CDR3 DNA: TGTGCCAGCATGACGGGACAGAACACCGGGGAGCTGTTTTTT

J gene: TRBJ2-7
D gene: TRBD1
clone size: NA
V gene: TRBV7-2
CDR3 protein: CASSSEWDSYEQYF
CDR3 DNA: TGTGCCAGCAGCTCGGAGTGGGACAGCTACGAGCAGTACTTC

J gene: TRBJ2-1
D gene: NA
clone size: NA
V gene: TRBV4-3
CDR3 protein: CASSRTVRGYSSYNEQFF
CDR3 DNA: TGCGCCAGCAGCCGTACGGTACGGGGGTACAGCTCCTACAATGAGCAGTTCTTC

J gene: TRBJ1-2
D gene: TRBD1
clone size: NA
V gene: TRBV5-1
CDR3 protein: CASSLEGTADGYTF
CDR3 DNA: TGCGCCAGCAGCTTGGAGGGGACAGCGGATGGCTACACCTTC

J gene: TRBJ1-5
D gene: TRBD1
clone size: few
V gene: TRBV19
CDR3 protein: CASSIGQDAQPQHF
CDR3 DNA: TGTGCCAGTAGTATCGGACAGGATGCCCAGCCCCAGCATTTT

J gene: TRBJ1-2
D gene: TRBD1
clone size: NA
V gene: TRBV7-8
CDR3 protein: CASSYEPGQGVHGYTF
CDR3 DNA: TGTGCCAGCAGCTACGAACCGGGACAGGGGGTACATGGCTACACCTTC

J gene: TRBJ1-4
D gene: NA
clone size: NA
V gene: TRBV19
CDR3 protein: CASSGPQTGLGEKLFF
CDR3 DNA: TGTGCCAGTAGCGGCCCTCAAACAGGGCTAGGTGAAAAACTGTTTTTT

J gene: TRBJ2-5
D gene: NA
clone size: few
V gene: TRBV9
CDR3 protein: CASSFGLGETQYF
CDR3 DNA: TGTGCCAGCAGCTTTGGACTTGGGGAGACCCAGTACTTC

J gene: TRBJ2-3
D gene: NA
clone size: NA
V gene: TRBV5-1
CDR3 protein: CASNSWGGSTDTQYF
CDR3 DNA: TGCGCCAGCAACTCCTGGGGAGGCAGCACAGATACGCAGTATTTT

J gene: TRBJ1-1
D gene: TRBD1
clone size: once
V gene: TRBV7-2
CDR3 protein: CASSTGTDTNTEAFF
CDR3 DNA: TGTGCCAGCAGCACCGGGACAGATACGAACACTGAAGCTTTCTTT

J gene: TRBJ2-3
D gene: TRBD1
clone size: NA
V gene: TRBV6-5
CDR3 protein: CASKFDRGGTDTQYF
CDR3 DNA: TGTGCCAGCAAATTTGACAGGGGAGGCACAGATACGCAGTATTTT

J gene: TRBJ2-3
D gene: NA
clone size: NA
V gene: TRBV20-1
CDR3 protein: CSALGQTQYF
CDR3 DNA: TGCAGTGCCCTAGGTCAGACGCAGTATTTT

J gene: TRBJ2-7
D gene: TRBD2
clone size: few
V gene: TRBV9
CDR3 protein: CASSVSGRSSEQYF
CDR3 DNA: TGTGCCAGCAGCGTTAGCGGGAGGAGTTCCGAGCAGTACTTC

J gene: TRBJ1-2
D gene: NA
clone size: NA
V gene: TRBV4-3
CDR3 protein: CASSQDPRRGYTF
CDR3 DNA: TGCGCCAGCAGCCAAGATCCCAGGCGAGGCTACACCTTC

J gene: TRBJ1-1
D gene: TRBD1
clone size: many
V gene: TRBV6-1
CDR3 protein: CASSAWDRGLAGPEAFF
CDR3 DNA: TGTGCCAGCAGTGCCTGGGACAGGGGCCTCGCGGGCCCTGAAGCTTTCTTT

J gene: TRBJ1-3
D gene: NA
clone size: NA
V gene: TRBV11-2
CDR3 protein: CASSEAGATIYF
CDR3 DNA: TGTGCCAGCAGCGAAGCGGGGGCCACCATATATTTT

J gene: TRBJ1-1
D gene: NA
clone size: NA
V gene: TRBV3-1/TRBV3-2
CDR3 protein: CASSPTFQGNTEAFF
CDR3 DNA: TGTGCCAGCAGCCCCACATTCCAGGGGAACACTGAAGCTTTCTTT

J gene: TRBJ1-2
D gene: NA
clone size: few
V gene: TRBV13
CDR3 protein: CASSRGYYGYTF
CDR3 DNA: TGTGCCAGCAGCAGGGGTTACTATGGCTACACCTTC

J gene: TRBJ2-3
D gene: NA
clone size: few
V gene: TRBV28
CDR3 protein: CASSPPGRGSDTQYF
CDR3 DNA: TGTGCCAGCAGTCCTCCCGGCAGGGGAAGCGATACGCAGTATTTT